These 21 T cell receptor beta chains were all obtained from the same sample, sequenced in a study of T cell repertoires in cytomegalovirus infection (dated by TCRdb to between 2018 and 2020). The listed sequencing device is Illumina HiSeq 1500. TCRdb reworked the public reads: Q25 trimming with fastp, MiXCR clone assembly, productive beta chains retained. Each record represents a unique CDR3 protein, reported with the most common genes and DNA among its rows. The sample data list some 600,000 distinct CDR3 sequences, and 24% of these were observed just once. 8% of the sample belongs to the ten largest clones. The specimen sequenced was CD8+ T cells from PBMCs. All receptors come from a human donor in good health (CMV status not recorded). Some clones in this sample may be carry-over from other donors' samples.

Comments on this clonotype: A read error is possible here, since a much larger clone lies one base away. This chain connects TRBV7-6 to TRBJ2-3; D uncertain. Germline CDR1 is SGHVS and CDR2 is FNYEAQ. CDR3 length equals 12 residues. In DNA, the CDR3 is TGTGCCAACAGCTCCATCACAGATACGCAGTATTTT. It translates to CANSSITDTQYF.

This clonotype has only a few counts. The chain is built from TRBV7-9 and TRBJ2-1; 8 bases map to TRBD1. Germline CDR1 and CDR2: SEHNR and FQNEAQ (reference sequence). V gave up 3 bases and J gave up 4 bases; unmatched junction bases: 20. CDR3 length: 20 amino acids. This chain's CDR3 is CASSFRQGSSRGRDYNEQFF. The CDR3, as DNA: TGTGCCAGCAGCTTCCGACAGGGGAGCTCGCGGGGAAGGGATTACAATGAGCAGTTCTTC. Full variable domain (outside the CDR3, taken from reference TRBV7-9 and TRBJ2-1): DTGVSQNPRHKITKRGQNVTFRCDPISEHNRLYWYRQTLGQGPEFLTYFQNEAQLEKSRLLSDRFSAERPKGSFSTLEIQRTEQGDSAMYLCASSFRQGSSRGRDYNEQFFGPGTRLTVL.

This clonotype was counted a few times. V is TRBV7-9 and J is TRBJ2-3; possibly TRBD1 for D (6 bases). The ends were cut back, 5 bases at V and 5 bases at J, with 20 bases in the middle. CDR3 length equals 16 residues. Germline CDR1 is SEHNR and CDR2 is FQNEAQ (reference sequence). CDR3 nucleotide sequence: TGTGCCAGCAGCCCTCAGGGGAGAGGGAAGGAAGATACGCAGTATTTT. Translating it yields CASSPQGRGKEDTQYF. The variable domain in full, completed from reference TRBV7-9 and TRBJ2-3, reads DTGVSQNPRHKITKRGQNVTFRCDPISEHNRLYWYRQTLGQGPEFLTYFQNEAQLEKSRLLSDRFSAERPKGSFSTLEIQRTEQGDSAMYLCASSPQGRGKEDTQYFGPGTRLTVL.

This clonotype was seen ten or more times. CDR3: CASSFLRGTNTEAFF. CDR3 nucleotide sequence: TGTGCCAGCAGCTTTCTTAGGGGTACGAACACTGAAGCTTTCTTT. J is TRBJ1-1 and V is TRBV7-2, with a tentative D call TRBD1 (5 bases). The CDR3 extends over 15 amino acids. Germline V gene sequence: CDR1 SGHTA, CDR2 FQGNSA. V was trimmed by 3 bases and J by 1 base, leaving 12 bases between them.

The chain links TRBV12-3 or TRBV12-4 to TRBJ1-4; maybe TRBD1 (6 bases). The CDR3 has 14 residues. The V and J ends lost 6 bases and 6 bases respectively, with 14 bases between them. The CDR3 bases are TGTGCCAGCAGAATGATCCAGGGGTATGAAAAACTGTTTTTT. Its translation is CASRMIQGYEKLFF.

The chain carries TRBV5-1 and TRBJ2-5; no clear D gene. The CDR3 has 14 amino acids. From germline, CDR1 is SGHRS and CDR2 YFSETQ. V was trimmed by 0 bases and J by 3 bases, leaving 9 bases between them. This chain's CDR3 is CASSLEWGEETQYF. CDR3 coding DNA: TGCGCCAGCAGCTTGGAGTGGGGTGAAGAGACCCAGTACTTC.

The CDR3 sequence is CASSLKQGASEAFF. CDR3 coding DNA: TGTGCCAGCAGTTTAAAACAGGGGGCCTCTGAAGCTTTCTTT. J is TRBJ1-1 and V is TRBV12-3 or TRBV12-4; 9 bases are a match to TRBD1. Trimming removed 2 bases from V and 6 bases from J; junction bases left unmatched: 4. The CDR3 has 14 amino acids.

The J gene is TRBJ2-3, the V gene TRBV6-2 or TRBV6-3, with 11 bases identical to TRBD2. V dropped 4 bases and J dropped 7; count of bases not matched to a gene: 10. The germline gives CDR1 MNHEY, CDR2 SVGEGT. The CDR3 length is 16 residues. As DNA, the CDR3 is TGTGCCAGCAGTTCCTTCGTAGCGGGGGGGAAGAATACGCAGTATTTT. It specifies CASSSFVAGGKNTQYF.

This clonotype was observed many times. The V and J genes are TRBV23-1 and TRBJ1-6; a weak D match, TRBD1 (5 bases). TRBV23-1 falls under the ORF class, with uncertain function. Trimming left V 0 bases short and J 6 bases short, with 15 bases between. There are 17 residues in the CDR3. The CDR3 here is CASSQSLGTGSNSPLHF. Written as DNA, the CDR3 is TGCGCCAGCAGTCAATCCCTAGGGACTGGCTCTAATTCACCCCTCCACTTT.

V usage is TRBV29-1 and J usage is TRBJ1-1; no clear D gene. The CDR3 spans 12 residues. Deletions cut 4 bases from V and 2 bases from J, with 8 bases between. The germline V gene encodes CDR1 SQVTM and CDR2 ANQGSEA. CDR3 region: CSVAAGNTEAFF. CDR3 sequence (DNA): TGCAGCGTTGCGGCGGGAAACACTGAAGCTTTCTTT.

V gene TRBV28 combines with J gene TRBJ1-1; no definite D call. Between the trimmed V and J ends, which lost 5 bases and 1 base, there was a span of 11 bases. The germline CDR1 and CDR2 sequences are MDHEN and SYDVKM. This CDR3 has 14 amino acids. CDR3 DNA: TGTGCCAGCAGTCTGTGGGGAGAGAACACTGAAGCTTTCTTT. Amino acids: CASSLWGENTEAFF.

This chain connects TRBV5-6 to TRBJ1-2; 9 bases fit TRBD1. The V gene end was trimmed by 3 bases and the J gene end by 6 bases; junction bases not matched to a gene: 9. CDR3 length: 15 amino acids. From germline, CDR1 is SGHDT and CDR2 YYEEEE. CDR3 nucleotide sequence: TGTGCCAGCAGCTCGCGACAGGGGGTGATACATGGCTACACCTTC. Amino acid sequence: CASSSRQGVIHGYTF. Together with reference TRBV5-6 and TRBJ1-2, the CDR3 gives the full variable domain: DAGVTQSPTHLIKTRGQQVTLRCSPKSGHDTVSWYQQALGQGPQFIFQYYEEEERQRGNFPDRFSGHQFPNYSSELNVNALLLGDSALYLCASSSRQGVIHGYTFGSGTRLTVV.

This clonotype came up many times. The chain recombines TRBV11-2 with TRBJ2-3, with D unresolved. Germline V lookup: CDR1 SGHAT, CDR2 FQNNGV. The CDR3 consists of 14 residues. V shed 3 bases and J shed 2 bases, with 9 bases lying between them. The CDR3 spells CASSFSRDTDTQYF. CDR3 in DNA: TGTGCCAGCAGCTTTTCGAGAGACACAGATACGCAGTATTTT.

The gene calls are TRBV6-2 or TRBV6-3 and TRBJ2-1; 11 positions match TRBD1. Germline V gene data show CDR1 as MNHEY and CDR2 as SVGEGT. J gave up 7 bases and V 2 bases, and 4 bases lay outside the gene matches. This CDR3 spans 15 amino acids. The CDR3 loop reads CASSYRDRGNNEQFF. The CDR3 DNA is TGTGCCAGCAGTTACCGGGACAGGGGGAATAATGAGCAGTTCTTC.

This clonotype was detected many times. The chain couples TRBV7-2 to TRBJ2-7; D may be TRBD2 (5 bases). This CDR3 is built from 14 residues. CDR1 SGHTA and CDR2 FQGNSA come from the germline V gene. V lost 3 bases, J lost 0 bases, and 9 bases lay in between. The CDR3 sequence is CASSLDGLSYEQYV. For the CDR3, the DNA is TGTGCCAGCAGCTTGGACGGACTCTCCTACGAGCAGTACGTC.

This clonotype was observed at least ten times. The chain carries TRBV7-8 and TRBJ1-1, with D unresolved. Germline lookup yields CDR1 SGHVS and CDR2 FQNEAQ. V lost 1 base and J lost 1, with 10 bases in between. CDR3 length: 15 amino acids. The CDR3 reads CASSLGETRNTEAFF. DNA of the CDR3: TGTGCCAGCAGCTTAGGGGAGACGAGGAACACTGAAGCTTTCTTT.

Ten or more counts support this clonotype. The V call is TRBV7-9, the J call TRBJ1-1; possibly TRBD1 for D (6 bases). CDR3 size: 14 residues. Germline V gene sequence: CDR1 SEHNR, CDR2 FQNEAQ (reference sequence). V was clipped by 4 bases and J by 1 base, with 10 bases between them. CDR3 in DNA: TGTGCCAGCAGCTCTGGGACATGGAACACTGAAGCTTTCTTT. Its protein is CASSSGTWNTEAFF.

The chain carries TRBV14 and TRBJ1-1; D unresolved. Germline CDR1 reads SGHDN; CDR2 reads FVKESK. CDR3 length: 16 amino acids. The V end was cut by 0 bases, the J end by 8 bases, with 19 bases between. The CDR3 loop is CASSQDLARPYPEAFF. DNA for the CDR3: TGTGCCAGCAGCCAAGATCTGGCCAGACCTTACCCCGAAGCTTTCTTT. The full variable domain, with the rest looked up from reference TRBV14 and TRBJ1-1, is EAGVTQFPSHSVIEKGQTVTLRCDPISGHDNLYWYRRVMGKEIKFLLHFVKESKQDESGMPNNRFLAERTGGTYSTLKVQPAELEDSGVYFCASSQDLARPYPEAFFGQGTRLTVV.

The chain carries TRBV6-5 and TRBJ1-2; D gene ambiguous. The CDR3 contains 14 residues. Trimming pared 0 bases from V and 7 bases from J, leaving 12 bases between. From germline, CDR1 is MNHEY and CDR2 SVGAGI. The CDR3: CASSYSSNSRGYTF. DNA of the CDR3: TGTGCCAGCAGTTACTCTTCGAACAGCCGTGGCTACACCTTC.

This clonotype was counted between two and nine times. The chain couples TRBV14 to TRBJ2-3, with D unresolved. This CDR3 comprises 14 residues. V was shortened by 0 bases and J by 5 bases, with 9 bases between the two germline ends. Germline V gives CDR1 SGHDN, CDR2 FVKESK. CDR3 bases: TGTGCCAGCAGCCAAGAAACCCAGCAAGATACGCAGTATTTT. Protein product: CASSQETQQDTQYF.

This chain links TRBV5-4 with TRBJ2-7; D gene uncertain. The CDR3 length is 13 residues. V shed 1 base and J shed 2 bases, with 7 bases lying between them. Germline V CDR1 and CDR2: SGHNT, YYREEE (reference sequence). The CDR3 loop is CASSLYKTYEQYF. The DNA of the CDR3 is TGTGCCAGCAGCTTGTACAAGACCTACGAGCAGTACTTC.